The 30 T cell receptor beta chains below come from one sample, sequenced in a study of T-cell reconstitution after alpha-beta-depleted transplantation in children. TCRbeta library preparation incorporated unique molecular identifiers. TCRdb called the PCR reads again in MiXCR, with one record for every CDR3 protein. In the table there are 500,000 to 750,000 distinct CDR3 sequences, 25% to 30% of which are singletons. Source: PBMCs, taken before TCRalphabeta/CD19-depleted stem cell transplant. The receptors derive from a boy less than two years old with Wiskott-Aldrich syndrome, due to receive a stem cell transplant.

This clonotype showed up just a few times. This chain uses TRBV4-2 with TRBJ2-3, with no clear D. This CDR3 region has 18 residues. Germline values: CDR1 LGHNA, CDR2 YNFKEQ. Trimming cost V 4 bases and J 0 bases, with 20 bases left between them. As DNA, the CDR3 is TGTGCCAGCAGCCCATGGGTGGATAAGACCTACAGCACAGATACGCAGTATTTT. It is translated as CASSPWVDKTYSTDTQYF.

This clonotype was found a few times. DNA of the CDR3: TGTGCCATCAGTGAGAAGGCTGGCGGAGGCACAGATACGCAGTATTTT. Amino acid sequence: CAISEKAGGGTDTQYF. The rearrangement uses TRBV10-3 and TRBJ2-3; no clear D gene. The CDR3 spans 16 residues. V shed 2 bases and J shed 1 base, with 13 bases lying between them. Looked up from germline, CDR1 is ENHRY and CDR2 is SYGVKD.

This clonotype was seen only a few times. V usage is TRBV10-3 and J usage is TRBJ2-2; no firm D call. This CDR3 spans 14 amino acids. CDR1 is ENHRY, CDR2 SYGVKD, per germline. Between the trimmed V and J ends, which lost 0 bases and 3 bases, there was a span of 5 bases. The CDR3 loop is CAISESWDTGELFF. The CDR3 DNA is TGTGCCATCAGTGAGTCATGGGACACCGGGGAGCTGTTTTTT.

The CDR3 DNA reads TGCGCCAGCAGCTTGGTAAGGACCCGAGGAGATACGCAGTATTTT. It is translated as CASSLVRTRGDTQYF. This chain connects TRBV5-1 to TRBJ2-3; D unclear. The CDR3 covers 15 residues. The V gene's germline CDR1 is SGHRS and CDR2 YFSETQ. V shed 0 bases and J shed 5 bases, with 13 bases lying between them.

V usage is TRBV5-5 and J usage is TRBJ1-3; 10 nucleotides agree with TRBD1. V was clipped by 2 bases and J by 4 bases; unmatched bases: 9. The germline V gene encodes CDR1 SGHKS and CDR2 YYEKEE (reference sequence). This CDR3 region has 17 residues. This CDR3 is CASSLLAGQGNGNTIYF. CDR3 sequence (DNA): TGTGCCAGCAGCTTACTCGCGGGACAGGGGAACGGAAACACCATATATTTT.

The CDR3 reads CASSIRGQGINEQFF. As DNA, the CDR3 is TGCGCCAGCAGCATTCGAGGACAGGGAATCAATGAGCAGTTCTTC. The V and J genes are TRBV5-1 and TRBJ2-1; 8 nucleotides match TRBD1. This CDR3 has 15 residues. Germline V gene lookup returns CDR1 SGHRS and CDR2 YFSETQ. V was pared by 4 bases and J by 6 bases, with 9 bases of the junction left unmatched.

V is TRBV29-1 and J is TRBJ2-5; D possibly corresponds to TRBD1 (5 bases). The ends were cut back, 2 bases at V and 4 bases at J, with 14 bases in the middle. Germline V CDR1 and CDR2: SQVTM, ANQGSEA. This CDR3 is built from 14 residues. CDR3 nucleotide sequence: TGCAGCGTTGAACAGGGCCGGCCTAGAGAGACCCAGTACTTC. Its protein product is CSVEQGRPRETQYF.

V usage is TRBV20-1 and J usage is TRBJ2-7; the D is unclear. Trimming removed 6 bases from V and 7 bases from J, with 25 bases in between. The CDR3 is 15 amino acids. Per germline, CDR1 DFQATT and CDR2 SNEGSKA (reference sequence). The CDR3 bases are TGCAGTGCCCGGACGGGTCCCCTGTACCTTACGGAGCAGTACTTC. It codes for CSARTGPLYLTEQYF.

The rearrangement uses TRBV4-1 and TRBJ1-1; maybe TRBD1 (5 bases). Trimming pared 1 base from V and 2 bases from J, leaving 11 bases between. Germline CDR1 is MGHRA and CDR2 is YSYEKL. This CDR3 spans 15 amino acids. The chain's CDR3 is CASSQGYRFNTEAFF. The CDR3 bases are TGCGCCAGCAGCCAAGGATACAGGTTTAACACTGAAGCTTTCTTT.

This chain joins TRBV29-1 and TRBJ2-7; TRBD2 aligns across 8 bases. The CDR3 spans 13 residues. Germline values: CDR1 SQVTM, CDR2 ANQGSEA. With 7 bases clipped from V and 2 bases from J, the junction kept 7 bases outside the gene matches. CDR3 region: CSALAVGAYEQYF. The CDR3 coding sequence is TGCAGCGCACTAGCGGTAGGGGCCTACGAGCAGTACTTC.

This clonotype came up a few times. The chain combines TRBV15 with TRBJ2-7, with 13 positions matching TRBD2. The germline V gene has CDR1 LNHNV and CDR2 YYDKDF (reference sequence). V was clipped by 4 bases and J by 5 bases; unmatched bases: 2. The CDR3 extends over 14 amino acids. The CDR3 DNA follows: TGTGCCACCAGCACCGGGACTAGCGGGGACGAGCAGTACTTC. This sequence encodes CATSTGTSGDEQYF. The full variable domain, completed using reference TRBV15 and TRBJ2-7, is DAMVIQNPRYQVTQFGKPVTLSCSQTLNHNVMYWYQQKSSQAPKLLFHYYDKDFNNEADTPDNFQSRRPNTSFCFLDIRSPGLGDTAMYLCATSTGTSGDEQYFGPGTRLTVT.

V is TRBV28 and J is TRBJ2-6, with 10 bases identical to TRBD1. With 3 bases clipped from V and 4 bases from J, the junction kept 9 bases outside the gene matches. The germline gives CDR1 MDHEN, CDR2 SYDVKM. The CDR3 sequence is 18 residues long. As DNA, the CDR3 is TGTGCCAGCAGTTTCAGGGACAGGGGAGGGAGGGGGGCCAACGTCCTGACTTTC. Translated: CASSFRDRGGRGANVLTF.

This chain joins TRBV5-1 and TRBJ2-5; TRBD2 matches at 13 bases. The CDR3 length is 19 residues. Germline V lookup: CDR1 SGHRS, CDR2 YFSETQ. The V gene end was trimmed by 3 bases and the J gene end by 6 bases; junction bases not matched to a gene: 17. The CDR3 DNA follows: TGCGCCAGCAGCTCGGACGGACGGACTTCGACTAGCGGGAGGAAGACCCAGTACTTC. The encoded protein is CASSSDGRTSTSGRKTQYF.

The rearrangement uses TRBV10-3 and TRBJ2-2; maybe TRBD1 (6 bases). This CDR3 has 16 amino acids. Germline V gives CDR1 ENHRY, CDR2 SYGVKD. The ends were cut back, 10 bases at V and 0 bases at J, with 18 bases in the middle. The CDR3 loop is CATKEQGNPNTGELFF. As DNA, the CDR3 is TGTGCCACCAAGGAACAGGGAAACCCGAACACCGGGGAGCTGTTTTTT.

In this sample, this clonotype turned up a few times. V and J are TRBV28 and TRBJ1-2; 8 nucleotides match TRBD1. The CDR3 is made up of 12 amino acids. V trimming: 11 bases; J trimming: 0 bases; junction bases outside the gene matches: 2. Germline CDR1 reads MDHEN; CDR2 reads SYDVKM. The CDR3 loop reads CAGQGANYGYTF. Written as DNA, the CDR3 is TGTGCCGGACAGGGAGCTAACTATGGCTACACCTTC.

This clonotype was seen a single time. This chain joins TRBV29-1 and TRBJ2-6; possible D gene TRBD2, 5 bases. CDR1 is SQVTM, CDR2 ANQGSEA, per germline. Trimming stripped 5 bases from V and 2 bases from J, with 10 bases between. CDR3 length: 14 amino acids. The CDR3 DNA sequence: TGCAGCGTTCCTGCCGGGACTGGGGCCAACGTCCTGACTTTC. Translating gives CSVPAGTGANVLTF. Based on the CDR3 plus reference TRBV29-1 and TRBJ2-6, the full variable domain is SAVISQKPSRDICQRGTSLTIQCQVDSQVTMMFWYRQQPGQSLTLIATANQGSEATYESGFVIDKFPISRPNLTFSTLTVSNMSPEDSSIYLCSVPAGTGANVLTFGAGSRLTVL.

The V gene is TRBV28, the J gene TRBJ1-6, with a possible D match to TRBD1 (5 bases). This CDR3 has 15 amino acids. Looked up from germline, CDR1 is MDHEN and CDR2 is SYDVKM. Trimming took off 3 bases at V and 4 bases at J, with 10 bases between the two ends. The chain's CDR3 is CASSFRRQYNSPLHF. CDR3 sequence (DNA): TGTGCCAGCAGTTTCCGCCGACAGTATAATTCACCCCTCCACTTT.

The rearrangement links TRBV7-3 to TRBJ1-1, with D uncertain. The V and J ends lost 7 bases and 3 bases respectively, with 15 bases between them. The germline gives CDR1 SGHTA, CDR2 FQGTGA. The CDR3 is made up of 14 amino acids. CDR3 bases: TGTGCCAGCATCTTGATCCCGCCAGACACTGAAGCTTTCTTT. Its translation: CASILIPPDTEAFF.

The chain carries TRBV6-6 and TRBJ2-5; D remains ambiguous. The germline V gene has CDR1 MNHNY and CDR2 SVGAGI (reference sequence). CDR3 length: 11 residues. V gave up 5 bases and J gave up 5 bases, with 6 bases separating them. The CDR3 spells CASSNLETQYF. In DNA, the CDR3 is TGTGCCAGCAGTAATCTGGAGACCCAGTACTTC.

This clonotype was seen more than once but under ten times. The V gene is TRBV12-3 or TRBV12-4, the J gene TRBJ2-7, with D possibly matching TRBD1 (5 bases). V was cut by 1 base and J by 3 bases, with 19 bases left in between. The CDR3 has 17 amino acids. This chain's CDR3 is CASSLGSGWQDIYEQYF. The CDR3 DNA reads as TGTGCCAGCAGTTTAGGTTCTGGCTGGCAGGACATCTACGAGCAGTACTTC.

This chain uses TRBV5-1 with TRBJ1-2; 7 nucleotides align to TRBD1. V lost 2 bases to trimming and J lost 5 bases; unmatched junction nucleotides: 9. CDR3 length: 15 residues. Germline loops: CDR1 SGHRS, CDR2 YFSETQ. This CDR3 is CASSFLREQGYGYTF. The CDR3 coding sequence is TGCGCCAGCAGCTTCCTTCGCGAACAGGGGTATGGCTACACCTTC. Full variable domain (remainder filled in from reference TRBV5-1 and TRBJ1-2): KAGVTQTPRYLIKTRGQQVTLSCSPISGHRSVSWYQQTPGQGLQFLFEYFSETQRNKGNFPGRFSGRQFSNSRSEMNVSTLELGDSALYLCASSFLREQGYGYTFGSGTRLTVV.

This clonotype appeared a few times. The CDR3 DNA is TGTGCCAGCAGTGAAGCGAAAATATGGGGCAGGGCTGCAACTAATGAAAAACTGTTTTTT. Amino acid sequence: CASSEAKIWGRAATNEKLFF. The rearrangement joins TRBV6-1 to TRBJ1-4, with a weak D call TRBD1 (5 bases). The CDR3 covers 20 residues. From germline, CDR1 is MNHNS and CDR2 SASEGT. Deletions cut 0 bases from V and 0 bases from J, with 20 bases between.

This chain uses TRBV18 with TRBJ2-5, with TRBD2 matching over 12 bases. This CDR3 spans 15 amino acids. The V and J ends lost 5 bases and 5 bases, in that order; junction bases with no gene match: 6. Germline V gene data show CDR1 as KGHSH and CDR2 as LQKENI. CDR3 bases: TGTGCCAGCTCAACGACTAGCGGGAGATATGAGACCCAGTACTTC. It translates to CASSTTSGRYETQYF. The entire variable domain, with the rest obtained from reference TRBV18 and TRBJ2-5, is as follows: NAGVMQNPRHLVRRRGQEARLRCSPMKGHSHVYWYRQLPEEGLKFMVYLQKENIIDESGMPKERFSAEFPKEGPSILRIQQVVRGDSAAYFCASSTTSGRYETQYFGPGTRLLVL.

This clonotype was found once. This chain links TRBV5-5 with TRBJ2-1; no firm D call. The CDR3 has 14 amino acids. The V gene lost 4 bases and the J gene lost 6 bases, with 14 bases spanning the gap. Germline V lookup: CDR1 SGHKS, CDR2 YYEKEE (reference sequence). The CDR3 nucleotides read TGTGCCAGCAGCCCTGGGCCCCGAAGCAATGAGCAGTTCTTC. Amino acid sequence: CASSPGPRSNEQFF. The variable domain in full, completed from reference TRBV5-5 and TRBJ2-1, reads DAGVTQSPTHLIKTRGQQVTLRCSPISGHKSVSWYQQVLGQGPQFIFQYYEKEERGRGNFPDRFSARQFPNYSSELNVNALLLGDSALYLCASSPGPRSNEQFFGPGTRLTVL.

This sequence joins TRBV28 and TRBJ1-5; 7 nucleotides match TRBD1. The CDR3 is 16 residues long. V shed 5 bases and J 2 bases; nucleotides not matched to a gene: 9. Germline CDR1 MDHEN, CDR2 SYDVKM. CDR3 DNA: TGTGCCAGCAGTCCAGAATACGGACAGGGCAATCAGCCCCAGCATTTT. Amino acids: CASSPEYGQGNQPQHF.

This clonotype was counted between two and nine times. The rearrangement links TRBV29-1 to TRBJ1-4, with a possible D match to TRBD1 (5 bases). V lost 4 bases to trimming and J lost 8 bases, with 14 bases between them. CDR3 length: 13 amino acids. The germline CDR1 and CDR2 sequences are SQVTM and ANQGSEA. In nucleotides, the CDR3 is TGCAGCGTTGGGGAGCCGGGGGAAGAAAAACTGTTTTTT. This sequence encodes CSVGEPGEEKLFF. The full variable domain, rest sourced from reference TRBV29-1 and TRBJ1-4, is SAVISQKPSRDICQRGTSLTIQCQVDSQVTMMFWYRQQPGQSLTLIATANQGSEATYESGFVIDKFPISRPNLTFSTLTVSNMSPEDSSIYLCSVGEPGEEKLFFGSGTQLSVL.

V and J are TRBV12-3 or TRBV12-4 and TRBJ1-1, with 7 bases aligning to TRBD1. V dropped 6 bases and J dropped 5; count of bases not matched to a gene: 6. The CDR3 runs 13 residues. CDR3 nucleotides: TGTGCCAGCAGCGGACAGGATAGAACTGAAGCTTTCTTT. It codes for CASSGQDRTEAFF.

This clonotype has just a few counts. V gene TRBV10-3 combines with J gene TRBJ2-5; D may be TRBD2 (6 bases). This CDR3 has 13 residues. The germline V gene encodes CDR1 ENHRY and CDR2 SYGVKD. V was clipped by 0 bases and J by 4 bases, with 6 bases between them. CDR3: CAISESGGETQYF. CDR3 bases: TGTGCCATCAGTGAGTCGGGGGGAGAGACCCAGTACTTC.

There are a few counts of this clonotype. The DNA of the CDR3 is TGCAGTGCTAGGCCAGGGACCTACGAGCAGTACTTC. Translation gives CSARPGTYEQYF. This chain links TRBV20-1 with TRBJ2-7; TRBD1 is a possible D gene (5 bases). The CDR3 runs to 12 residues. The V end lost 3 bases, the J end lost 2 bases, and 8 bases lay between the germline ends. Per the germline V gene, CDR1 is DFQATT and CDR2 is SNEGSKA (reference sequence).

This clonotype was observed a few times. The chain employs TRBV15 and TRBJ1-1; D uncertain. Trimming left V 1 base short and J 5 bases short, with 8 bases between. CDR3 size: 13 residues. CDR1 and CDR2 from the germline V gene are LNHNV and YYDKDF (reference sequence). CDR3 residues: CATSRVLGTEAFF. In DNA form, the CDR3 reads TGTGCCACCAGCAGAGTCCTGGGGACTGAAGCTTTCTTT.